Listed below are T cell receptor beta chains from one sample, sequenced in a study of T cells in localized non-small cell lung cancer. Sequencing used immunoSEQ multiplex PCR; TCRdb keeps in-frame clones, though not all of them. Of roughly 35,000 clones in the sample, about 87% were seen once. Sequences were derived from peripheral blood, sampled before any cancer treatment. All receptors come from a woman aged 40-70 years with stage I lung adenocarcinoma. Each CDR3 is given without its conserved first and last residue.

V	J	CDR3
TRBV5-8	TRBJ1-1	ASSLGHLNTEAF
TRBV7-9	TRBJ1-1	ASSYETGSNTEAF
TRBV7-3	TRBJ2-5	ASSLTGGPETQY
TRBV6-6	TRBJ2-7	ASSLPRQGDHEQY
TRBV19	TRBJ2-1	ASSIGLAGGSRYNEQF
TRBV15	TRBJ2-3	ATSRAQILAGGVHPDTQY
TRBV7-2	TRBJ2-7	ASSLGGGMTYEQY
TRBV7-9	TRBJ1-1	ASSLGQRNTEAF
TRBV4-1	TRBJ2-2	ASSPGLAGWTGELF
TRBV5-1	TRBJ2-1	ASSFASGRHNEQF
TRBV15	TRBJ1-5	ATSSQRQPQH
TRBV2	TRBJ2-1	ASSPDYGSSYNEQF
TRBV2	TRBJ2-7	ASGEYEQY
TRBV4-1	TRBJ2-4	ASSHIGRRLAKNIQY
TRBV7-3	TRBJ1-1	ASSLDPSMNTEAF
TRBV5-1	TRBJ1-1	ASTETGLNTEAF
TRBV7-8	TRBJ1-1	ASSLRAQNTEAF
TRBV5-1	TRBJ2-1	ASSLGPQGDGEQF
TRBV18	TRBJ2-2	ASSYPTGETGELF
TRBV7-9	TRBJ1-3	ASSYELGGNTIY
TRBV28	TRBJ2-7	ASSLAGTSGSYEQY
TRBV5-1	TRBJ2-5	ASSPSPGGTETQY
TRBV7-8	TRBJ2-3	ASSLVRDRGLDTQY
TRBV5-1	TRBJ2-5	ASSSGLAEETQY
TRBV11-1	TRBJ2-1	ASSHWTSGSRRYNEQF
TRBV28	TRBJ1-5	ASSPGHGNQPQH
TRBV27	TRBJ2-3	ASRLAASTDTQY
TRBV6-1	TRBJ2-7	ASSPQGLGEQY
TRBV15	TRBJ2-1	ATSRDPPRSSYNEQF
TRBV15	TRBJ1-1	ATSRDGRDTEAF
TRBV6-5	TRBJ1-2	ASSPQGNYGYT
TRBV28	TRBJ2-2	ASSPEGRTGELF
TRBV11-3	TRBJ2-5	ASSQDQETQY
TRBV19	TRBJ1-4	ASSMGQGAKLF
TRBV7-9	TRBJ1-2	ASSLEILRGYT
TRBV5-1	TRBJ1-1	ASSLGPGANTEAF
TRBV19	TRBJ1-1	ASRGRYPDTEAF
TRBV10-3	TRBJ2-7	AIRIDGTYEQY
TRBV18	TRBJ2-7	ASSPPLDRTVGEQY
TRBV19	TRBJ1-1	ASRVGQGQAF
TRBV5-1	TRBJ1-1	ASSLSGTGNTEAF
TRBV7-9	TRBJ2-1	ASSPITGGLLLVNEQF